What follows describes a single T cell receptor beta chain. Its specificity is not known. These data originate in a study of cytomegalovirus exposure and HLA in healthy donors. PCR used 60 Vbeta primers and 13 Jbeta primers. Profiled with immunoSEQ multiplex PCR; TCRdb holds only in-frame clones, not every one. The table lists just over 200,000 clones, roughly three quarters of them singletons. General study points: Listed as cytomegalovirus-associated were around 160 TCR beta chains.

V was clipped by 7 bases and J by 0 bases, with 17 bases between them. CDR3 length equals 15 residues. Germline V lookup: CDR1 SQVTM, CDR2 ANQGSEA. This receptor was identified in a man aged 45-65 years in good health and CMV-seronegative. The rearrangement joins TRBV29-1 to TRBJ2-3, with D maybe TRBD1 (5 bases). Material: PBMCs. This chain's CDR3 is CSADPRRVSTDTQYF. The CDR3 coding sequence is TGCAGCGCTGACCCTCGCAGGGTGAGCACAGATACGCAGTATTTT.